A selection of T cell receptor beta chains follows, all from one sample in a study of blood T cell repertoires in COVID-19. Measured with immunoSEQ multiplex PCR; TCRdb has only the in-frame clones, and not every one. The sample has 79,000 or so clones, around 86% seen once. Sequenced: peripheral blood. All receptors come from a human donor in a cohort sampled during active COVID-19. The CDR3 runs from the conserved cysteine through the conserved F or W. D genes are given only for firm matches. Clone size, where shown, is once, few, many, or a class for clones that have expanded.

CASSYPLQGYYGYTF	TGTGCCAGCAGTTACCCTCTACAGGGGTACTATGGCTACACCTTC	-	TRBJ1-2	TRBD1	TRBV28
CASSRGTSGYEQYF	TGCGCCAGCAGCAGGGGGACTAGCGGCTACGAGCAGTACTTC	-	TRBJ2-7	TRBD2	TRBV5-1
CASSSPTGGVTEAFF	TGTGCCAGCAGCTCCCCGACAGGGGGTGTCACTGAAGCTTTCTTT	-	TRBJ1-1	TRBD1	TRBV9
CASSDRGIGTDTQYF	TGTGCCAGCAGTGATAGAGGGATCGGAACAGATACGCAGTATTTT	-	TRBJ2-3	-	TRBV2
CASSWTSGGELFF	TGTGCCAGCAGTTGGACTAGCGGCGGGGAGCTGTTTTTT	-	TRBJ2-2	TRBD2	TRBV27
CASSRSGGGSGANVLTF	TGTGCCAGCAGCCGCTCAGGGGGCGGCTCTGGGGCCAACGTCCTGACTTTC	-	TRBJ2-6	TRBD1	TRBV7-3
CASSPGPGTSGTYEQYF	TGTGCCAGCTCACCAGGCCCCGGGACTAGCGGTACCTACGAGCAGTACTTC	-	TRBJ2-7	TRBD2	TRBV18
CASSPSPTSGSPGYNEQFF	TGTGCCAGTAGCCCCAGCCCCACTAGCGGGAGTCCCGGCTACAATGAGCAGTTCTTC	-	TRBJ2-1	TRBD2	TRBV19
CSASPPPGGGSYGYTF	TGCAGTGCTAGTCCTCCTCCCGGCGGGGGAAGCTATGGCTACACCTTC	-	TRBJ1-2	-	TRBV20-1
CASSVDLGAAGNTIYF	TGTGCCAGCAGCGTAGATCTGGGGGCGGCTGGAAACACCATATATTTT	-	TRBJ1-3	-	TRBV9
CASSPRDRGMVHNEQFF	TGTGCCAGCAGTCCTAGGGACAGGGGTATGGTCCACAATGAGCAGTTCTTC	-	TRBJ2-1	TRBD1	TRBV28
CAWSRGTGIYEQYF	TGTGCCTGGAGCCGAGGGACAGGGATTTACGAGCAGTACTTC	-	TRBJ2-7	TRBD1	TRBV30
CASSLGLAGAHEQYF	TGTGCCAGCAGCCTAGGACTAGCGGGAGCTCACGAGCAGTACTTC	-	TRBJ2-7	TRBD2	TRBV7-8
CASSLEAGLYNEQFF	TGTGCCAGCAGCTTAGAAGCGGGCCTTTACAATGAGCAGTTCTTC	-	TRBJ2-1	-	TRBV7-3
CASSDLGWGGNEQFF	TGTGCCAGCAGCGATTTGGGGTGGGGAGGAAATGAGCAGTTCTTC	few	TRBJ2-1	-	TRBV21-1
CSVRVTGNTIYF	TGCAGCGTTCGGGTAACTGGAAACACCATATATTTT	few	TRBJ1-3	-	TRBV29-1
CASSEALKVGTSYNSPLHF	TGTGCCAGCAGTGAAGCGCTTAAAGTGGGGACTTCGTATAATTCACCCCTCCACTTT	-	TRBJ1-6	-	TRBV2
CASSLPRLAGRGADTQYF	TGTGCCAGCAGCCTCCCTCGACTAGCGGGACGAGGCGCAGATACGCAGTATTTT	-	TRBJ2-3	TRBD2	TRBV3-1/TRBV3-2
CASSRSLPGEQYF	TGTGCCAGCAGCCGGAGCCTACCGGGGGAGCAGTACTTC	-	TRBJ2-7	-	TRBV3-1/TRBV3-2
CASSDTTGFSGNTIYF	TGTGCCAGCAGCGACACTACAGGGTTCTCTGGAAACACCATATATTTT	-	TRBJ1-3	-	TRBV7-8
CASSSSGKSYEQYF	TGTGCCAGCAGCTCTAGCGGGAAATCCTACGAGCAGTACTTC	-	TRBJ2-7	TRBD2	TRBV7-3
CASSIRQGEETQYF	TGTGCCAGTAGTATTAGACAGGGAGAAGAGACCCAGTACTTC	-	TRBJ2-5	TRBD1	TRBV19